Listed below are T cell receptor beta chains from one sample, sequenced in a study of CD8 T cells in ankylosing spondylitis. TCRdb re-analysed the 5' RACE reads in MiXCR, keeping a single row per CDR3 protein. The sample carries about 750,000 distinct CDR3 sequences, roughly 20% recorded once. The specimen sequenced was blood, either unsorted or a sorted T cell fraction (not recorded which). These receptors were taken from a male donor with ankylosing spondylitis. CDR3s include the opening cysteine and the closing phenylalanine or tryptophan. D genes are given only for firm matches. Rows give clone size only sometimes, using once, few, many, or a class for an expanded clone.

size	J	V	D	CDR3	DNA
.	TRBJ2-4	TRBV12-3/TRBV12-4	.	CASTPREAKNIQYF	TGTGCCAGCACCCCCCGGGAAGCCAAAAACATTCAGTACTTC
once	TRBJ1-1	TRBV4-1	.	CASRGLLGAEAFF	TGCGCCAGCAGGGGGCTATTGGGAGCTGAAGCTTTCTTT
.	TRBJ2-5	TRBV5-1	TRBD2	CASSLDLAGVGETQYF	TGCGCCAGCAGCTTGGACCTAGCGGGAGTGGGGGAGACCCAGTACTTC
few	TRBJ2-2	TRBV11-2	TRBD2	CASSLEGASGRVTGELFF	TGTGCCAGCAGCTTAGAGGGAGCTAGCGGGAGAGTCACCGGGGAGCTGTTTTTT
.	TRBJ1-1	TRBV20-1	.	CSASDNTEAFF	TGCAGTGCTAGTGACAACACTGAAGCTTTCTTT
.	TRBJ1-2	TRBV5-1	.	CASSPHGRDPMAGYTF	TGCGCCAGCAGCCCCCACGGGCGGGACCCTATGGCGGGCTACACCTTC
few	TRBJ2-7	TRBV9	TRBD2	CASSNGREAGEQYF	TGTGCCAGCAGCAACGGGAGGGAAGCGGGGGAGCAGTACTTC
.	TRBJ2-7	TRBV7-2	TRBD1	CASSLGTGINEQYF	TGTGCCAGCAGTCTGGGGACAGGGATCAACGAGCAGTACTTC
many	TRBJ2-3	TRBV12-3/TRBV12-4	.	CASRGGLGTDTQYF	TGTGCCAGCAGGGGGGGTTTGGGCACAGATACGCAGTATTTT
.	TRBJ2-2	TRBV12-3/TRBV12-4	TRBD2	CASSSGLAGLGTGELFF	TGTGCCAGCAGCTCGGGACTAGCGGGACTTGGAACCGGGGAGCTGTTTTTT
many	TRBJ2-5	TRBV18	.	CASSPRHFSGHGQVDETQYF	TGTGCCAGCTCACCACGACATTTTTCGGGCCACGGGCAGGTTGATGAGACCCAGTACTTC
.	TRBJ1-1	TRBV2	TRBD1	CASRDVGGGNTEAFF	TGTGCCAGCAGAGACGTAGGGGGCGGAAACACTGAAGCTTTCTTT
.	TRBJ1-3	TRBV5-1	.	CASSPEGVAGNTIYF	TGCGCCAGCAGCCCCGAAGGGGTGGCTGGAAACACCATATATTTT
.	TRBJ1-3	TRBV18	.	CASTHLESGNTIYF	TGTGCCAGCACTCACTTGGAATCTGGAAACACCATATATTTT
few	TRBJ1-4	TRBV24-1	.	CATSDSDGEKLFF	TGTGCCACCAGTGATTCCGACGGTGAAAAACTGTTTTTT
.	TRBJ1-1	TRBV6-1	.	CASIPPGTANTEAFF	TGTGCCAGCATCCCTCCAGGGACGGCGAACACTGAAGCTTTCTTT
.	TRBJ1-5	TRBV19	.	CASSIGNQPQHF	TGTGCCAGTAGTATAGGAAATCAGCCCCAGCATTTT
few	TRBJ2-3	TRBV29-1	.	CSVVGSGNGDTQYF	TGCAGCGTTGTCGGTAGCGGAAACGGAGATACGCAGTATTTT
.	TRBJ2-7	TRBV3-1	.	CASSQDPGKSYEQYF	TGTGCCAGCAGCCAAGATCCGGGCAAGAGCTACGAGCAGTACTTC
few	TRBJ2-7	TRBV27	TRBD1	CASSLPPGQGSEQYF	TGTGCCAGCAGTTTACCACCGGGACAGGGCTCGGAGCAGTACTTC
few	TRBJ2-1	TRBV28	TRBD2	CASSLNLVGGRAGYNEQFF	TGTGCCAGCAGTTTGAATTTAGTCGGCGGGAGGGCCGGGTACAATGAGCAGTTCTTC
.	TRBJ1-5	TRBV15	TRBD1	CATSRGQGAGQPQHF	TGTGCCACCAGCAGAGGACAGGGTGCGGGTCAGCCCCAGCATTTT
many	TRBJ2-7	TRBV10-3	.	CAISGGSNYEQYF	TGTGCCATCAGTGGTGGCAGCAACTACGAGCAGTACTTC
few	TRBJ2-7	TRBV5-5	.	CASSQGRGAQSSNEQYF	TGTGCCAGCAGCCAGGGTAGGGGGGCCCAATCTTCCAACGAGCAGTACTTC
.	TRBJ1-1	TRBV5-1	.	CASGGRRDTEAFF	TGCGCCAGCGGTGGGAGGCGGGACACTGAAGCTTTCTTT
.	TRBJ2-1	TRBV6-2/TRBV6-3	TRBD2	CASSPSGTLRNEQFF	TGTGCCAGCAGTCCTAGCGGGACCCTCAGGAATGAGCAGTTCTTC
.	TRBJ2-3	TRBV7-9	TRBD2	CASSLGTSGGAKQYF	TGTGCCAGCAGCCTCGGGACTAGCGGGGGGGCGAAGCAGTATTTT
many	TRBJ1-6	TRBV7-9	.	CASSLGGPDSPLHF	TGTGCCAGCAGCTTAGGAGGACCCGATTCACCCCTCCACTTT
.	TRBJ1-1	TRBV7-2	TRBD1	CASSSGPGQGNTEAFF	TGTGCCAGCAGCTCGGGGCCGGGACAGGGGAACACTGAAGCTTTCTTT
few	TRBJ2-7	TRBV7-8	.	CASSLSGSDSYEQYF	TGTGCCAGCAGCTTAAGTGGTAGCGACTCCTACGAGCAGTACTTC
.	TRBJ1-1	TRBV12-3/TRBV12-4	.	CASSFQPLTGPMNTEAFF	TGTGCCAGCAGTTTTCAACCTCTCACAGGTCCCATGAACACTGAAGCTTTCTTT
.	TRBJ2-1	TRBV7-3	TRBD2	CASSLWGLAGDEQFF	TGTGCCAGCAGCCTCTGGGGACTAGCGGGCGATGAGCAGTTCTTC
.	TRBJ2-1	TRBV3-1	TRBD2	CASSQIREGTYNEQFF	TGTGCCAGCAGCCAAATCAGGGAGGGCACCTACAATGAGCAGTTCTTC
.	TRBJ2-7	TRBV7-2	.	CASSLPSLPEQYF	TGTGCCAGCAGCTTACCCTCTCTACCGGAGCAGTACTTC
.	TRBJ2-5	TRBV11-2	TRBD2	CASSSLGLAGGPTGETQYF	TGTGCCAGCAGCTCCCTTGGACTAGCGGGGGGGCCTACGGGGGAGACCCAGTACTTC
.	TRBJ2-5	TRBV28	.	CASTLREETQYF	TGTGCCAGCACCCTACGGGAAGAGACCCAGTACTTC
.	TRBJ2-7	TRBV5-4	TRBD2	CASSFSGGPSYEQYF	TGTGCCAGCAGCTTCTCGGGAGGACCTTCCTACGAGCAGTACTTC
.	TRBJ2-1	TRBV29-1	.	CSVEMVEWTYNEQFF	TGCAGCGTTGAAATGGTCGAGTGGACCTACAATGAGCAGTTCTTC
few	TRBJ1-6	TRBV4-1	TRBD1	CASSLRQGDNSPLHF	TGCGCCAGCAGCCTACGACAGGGAGATAATTCACCCCTCCACTTT
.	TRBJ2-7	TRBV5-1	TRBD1	CASSLAGQGADYEQYF	TGCGCCAGCAGCTTGGCAGGACAGGGGGCCGACTACGAGCAGTACTTC
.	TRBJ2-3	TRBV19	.	CASSRPGQSTDTQYF	TGTGCCAGTAGCCGCCCGGGGCAAAGCACAGATACGCAGTATTTT
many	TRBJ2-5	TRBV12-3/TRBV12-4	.	CASSPRLEYQETQYF	TGTGCCAGCAGCCCGCGACTCGAGTACCAAGAGACCCAGTACTTC
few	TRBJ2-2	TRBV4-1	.	CASSQEGAGPPTGELFF	TGCGCCAGCAGCCAGGAAGGGGCGGGACCACCTACCGGGGAGCTGTTTTTT
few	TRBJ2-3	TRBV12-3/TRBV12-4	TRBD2	CASSFRAGGLTDTQYF	TGTGCCAGCAGTTTTCGAGCGGGGGGCCTCACAGATACGCAGTATTTT
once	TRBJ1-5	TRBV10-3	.	CAISIQGGQPQHF	TGTGCCATCAGTATACAGGGAGGGCAGCCCCAGCATTTT
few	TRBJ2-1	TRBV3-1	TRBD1	CASSHSDRGNNEQFF	TGTGCCAGCAGCCACTCGGACAGGGGGAACAATGAGCAGTTCTTC
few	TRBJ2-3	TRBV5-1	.	CASSLRGSRTQSTDTQYF	TGCGCCAGCAGCTTGAGGGGTTCCAGGACCCAAAGCACAGATACGCAGTATTTT
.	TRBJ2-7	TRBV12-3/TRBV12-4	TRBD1	CASSPWDSHEQYF	TGTGCCAGCAGTCCCTGGGACAGCCACGAGCAGTACTTC
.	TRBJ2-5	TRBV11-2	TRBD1	CASSLGGHGTGVGETQYF	TGTGCCAGCAGCTTAGGAGGCCATGGGACAGGGGTAGGAGAGACCCAGTACTTC
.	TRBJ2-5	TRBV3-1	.	CASTLGGLLETQYF	TGTGCCAGCACGCTCGGGGGCCTCCTTGAGACCCAGTACTTC
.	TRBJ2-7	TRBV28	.	CAGSPADSWEQYF	TGTGCCGGCAGCCCTGCGGACTCTTGGGAGCAGTACTTC
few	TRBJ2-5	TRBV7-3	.	CASSLTGWETQYF	TGTGCCAGCAGCTTAACAGGGTGGGAGACCCAGTACTTC
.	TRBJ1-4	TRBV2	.	CASSDASATNEKLFF	TGTGCCAGCAGTGATGCCAGTGCAACTAATGAAAAACTGTTTTTT
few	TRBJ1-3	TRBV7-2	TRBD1	CASSFFGQENTIYF	TGTGCCAGCAGCTTTTTCGGACAGGAAAACACCATATATTTT
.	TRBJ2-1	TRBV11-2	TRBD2	CASSSPSGAQNEQFF	TGTGCCAGCAGCTCCCCTAGCGGGGCACAGAATGAGCAGTTCTTC
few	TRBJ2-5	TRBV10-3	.	CAISESGLPGETQYF	TGTGCCATCAGTGAGTCTGGGCTCCCCGGGGAGACCCAGTACTTC
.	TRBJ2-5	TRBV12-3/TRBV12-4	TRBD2	CASSLGTRPTHQETQYF	TGTGCCAGCAGTTTGGGGACTAGGCCAACCCACCAAGAGACCCAGTACTTC
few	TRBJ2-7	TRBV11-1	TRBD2	CASSLAASGGPSSYEQYF	TGTGCCAGCAGCTTAGCGGCTAGCGGGGGGCCCTCCTCCTACGAGCAGTACTTC
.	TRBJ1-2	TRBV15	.	CATSRERTATLFAF	TGTGCCACCAGCAGAGAACGGACGGCAACCCTTTTCGCCTTC